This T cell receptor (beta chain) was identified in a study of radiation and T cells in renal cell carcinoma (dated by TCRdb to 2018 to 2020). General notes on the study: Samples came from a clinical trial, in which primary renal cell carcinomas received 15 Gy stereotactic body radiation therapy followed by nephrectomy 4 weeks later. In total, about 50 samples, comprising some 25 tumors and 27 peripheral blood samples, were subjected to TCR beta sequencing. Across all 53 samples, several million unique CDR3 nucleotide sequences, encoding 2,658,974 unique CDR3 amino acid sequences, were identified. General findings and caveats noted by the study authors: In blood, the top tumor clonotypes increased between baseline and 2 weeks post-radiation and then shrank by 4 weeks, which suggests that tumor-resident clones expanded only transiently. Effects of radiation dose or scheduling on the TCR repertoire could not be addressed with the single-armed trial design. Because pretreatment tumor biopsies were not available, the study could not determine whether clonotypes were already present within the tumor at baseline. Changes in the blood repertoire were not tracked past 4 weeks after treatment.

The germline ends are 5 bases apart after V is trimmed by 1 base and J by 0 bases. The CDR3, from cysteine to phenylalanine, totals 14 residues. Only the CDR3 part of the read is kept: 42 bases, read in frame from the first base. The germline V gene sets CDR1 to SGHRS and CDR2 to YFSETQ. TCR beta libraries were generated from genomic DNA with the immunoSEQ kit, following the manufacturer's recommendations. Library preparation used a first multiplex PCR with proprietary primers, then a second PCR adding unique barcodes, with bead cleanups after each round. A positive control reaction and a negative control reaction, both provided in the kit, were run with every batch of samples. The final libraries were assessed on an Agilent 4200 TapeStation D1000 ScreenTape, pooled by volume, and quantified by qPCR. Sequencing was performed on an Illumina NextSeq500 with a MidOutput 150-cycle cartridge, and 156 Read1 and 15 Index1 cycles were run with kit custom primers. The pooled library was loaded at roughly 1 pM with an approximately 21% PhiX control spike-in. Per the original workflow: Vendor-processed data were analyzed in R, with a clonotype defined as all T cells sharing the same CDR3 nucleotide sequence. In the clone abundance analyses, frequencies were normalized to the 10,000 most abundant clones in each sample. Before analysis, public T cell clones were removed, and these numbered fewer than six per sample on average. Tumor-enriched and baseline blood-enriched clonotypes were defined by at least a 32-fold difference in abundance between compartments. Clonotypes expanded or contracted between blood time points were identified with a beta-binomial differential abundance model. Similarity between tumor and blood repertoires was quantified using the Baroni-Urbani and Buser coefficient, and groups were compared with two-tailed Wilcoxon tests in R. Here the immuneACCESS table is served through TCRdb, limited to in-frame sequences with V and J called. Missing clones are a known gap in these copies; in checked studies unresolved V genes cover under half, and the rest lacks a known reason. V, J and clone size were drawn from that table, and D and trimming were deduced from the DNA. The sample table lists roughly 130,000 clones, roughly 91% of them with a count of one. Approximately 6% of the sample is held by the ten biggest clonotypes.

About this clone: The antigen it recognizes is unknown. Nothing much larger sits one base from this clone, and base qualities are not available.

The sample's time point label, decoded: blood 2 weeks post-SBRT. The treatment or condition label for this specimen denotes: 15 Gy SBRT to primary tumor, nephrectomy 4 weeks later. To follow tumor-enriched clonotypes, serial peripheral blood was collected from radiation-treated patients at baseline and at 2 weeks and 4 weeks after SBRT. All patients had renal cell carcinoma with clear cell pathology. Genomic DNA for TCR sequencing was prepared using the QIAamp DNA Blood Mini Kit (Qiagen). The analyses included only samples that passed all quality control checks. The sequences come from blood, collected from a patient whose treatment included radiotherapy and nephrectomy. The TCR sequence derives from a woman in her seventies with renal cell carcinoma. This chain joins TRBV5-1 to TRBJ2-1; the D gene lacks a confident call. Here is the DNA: TGCGCCAGCAGCTTGTTAACCTCCTACAATGAGCAGTTCTTC. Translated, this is CASSLLTSYNEQFF.